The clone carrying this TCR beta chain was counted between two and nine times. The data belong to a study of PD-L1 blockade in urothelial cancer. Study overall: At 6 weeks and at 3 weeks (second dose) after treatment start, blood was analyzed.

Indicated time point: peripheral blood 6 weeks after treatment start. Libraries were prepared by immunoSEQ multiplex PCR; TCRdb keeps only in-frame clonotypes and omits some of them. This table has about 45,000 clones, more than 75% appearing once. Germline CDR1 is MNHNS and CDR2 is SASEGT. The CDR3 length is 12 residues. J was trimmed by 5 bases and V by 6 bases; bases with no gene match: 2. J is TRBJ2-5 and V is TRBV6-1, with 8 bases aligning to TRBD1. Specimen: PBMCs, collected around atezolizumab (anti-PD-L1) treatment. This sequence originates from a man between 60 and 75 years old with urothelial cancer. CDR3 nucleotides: TGTGCCAGCAGCCGACAGGGGGAGACCCAGTACTTC. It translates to CASSRQGETQYF.